The 14 T cell receptor beta chains below were found in one sample sequenced in a study of cytomegalovirus exposure and HLA in healthy donors (dated by TCRdb to 2016 to 2017). The library was obtained by the immunoSEQ multiplex PCR assay. For the multiplex PCR, a mixture combining 60 forward primers for TCR Vbeta segments and 13 reverse primers for TCR Jbeta segments was used. TCRdb retrieved this table from immuneACCESS and kept in-frame rearrangements only. Not all clones are present; in checked studies, unresolved V genes account for under half, and no reason is known for the remainder. The sample table lists some 140,000 clones, about 74% of them with a count of one. The biggest ten clones account for 2% to 2.5% of the sample. Source material: PBMCs. Every receptor here comes from a man younger than 45 in good health and CMV-seronegative.

This clone occurred a few times. The rearrangement joins TRBV27 to TRBJ2-7; 9 nucleotides match TRBD1. Germline CDR1 MNHEY, CDR2 SMNVEV (reference sequence). The CDR3 has 14 amino acids. J was trimmed by 6 bases and V by 4 bases; bases with no gene match: 7. The CDR3 sequence: CASSWDRDVSEQYF. CDR3 nucleotide sequence: TGTGCCAGCAGTTGGGACAGGGATGTCTCCGAGCAGTACTTC.

This sequence joins TRBV7-3 and TRBJ2-1, with TRBD2 matching 9 bases. Germline V gene data show CDR1 as SGHTA and CDR2 as FQGTGA. With 5 bases clipped from V and 6 bases from J, the junction kept 2 bases outside the gene matches. The CDR3 sequence is 13 residues long. CDR3 DNA: TGTGCCAGCAGCAGGACTAGCGTCAATGAGCAGTTCTTC. Translated: CASSRTSVNEQFF.

The chain is built from TRBV6-6 and TRBJ1-5; D unclear. From germline, CDR1 is MNHNY and CDR2 SVGAGI (reference sequence). Trimming left V 4 bases short and J 4 bases short, with 5 bases between. CDR3 length equals 12 residues. The CDR3 here is CASSWPNQPQHF. The CDR3, as DNA: TGTGCCAGCAGTTGGCCAAATCAGCCCCAGCATTTT.

The chain is built from TRBV28 and TRBJ1-2; TRBD1 is a possible D gene (5 bases). The germline gives CDR1 MDHEN, CDR2 SYDVKM. Trimming removed 7 bases from V and 0 bases from J, with 12 bases in between. This CDR3 comprises 14 residues. CDR3: CASIQGDSNYGYTF. CDR3 nucleotides: TGTGCCAGCATTCAAGGGGATTCTAACTATGGCTACACCTTC.

The chain links TRBV6-1 to TRBJ1-5; D not certain. Looked up from germline, CDR1 is MNHNS and CDR2 is SASEGT. The length of the CDR3 is 13 residues. Between the trimmed V and J ends, which lost 10 bases and 3 bases, there was a span of 13 bases. The CDR3 loop reads CAISAGTNQPQHF. The CDR3 DNA reads TGTGCCATTTCGGCAGGAACCAATCAGCCCCAGCATTTT.

The chain links TRBV28 to TRBJ2-7; 9 bases map to TRBD1. Germline CDR1 reads MDHEN; CDR2 reads SYDVKM. The CDR3 is 14 amino acids. V shed 5 bases and J 5 bases; nucleotides not matched to a gene: 7. The CDR3 nucleotides are TGTGCCAGCAGTGGCCGGGACAGGGAACACGAGCAGTACTTC. Protein: CASSGRDREHEQYF.

The chain uses TRBV27 and TRBJ1-2; unclear D gene. The CDR3 consists of 16 residues. The germline CDR1 and CDR2 sequences are MNHEY and SMNVEV (reference sequence). The V gene lost 6 bases and the J gene lost 4 bases, with 21 bases spanning the gap. The DNA of the CDR3 is TGTGCCAGCAGCCCTTATATTCAAAACGGGGTCTATGGCTACACCTTC. This translates into CASSPYIQNGVYGYTF.

The chain couples TRBV7-9 to TRBJ2-7; D is possibly TRBD1 (7 bases). Trimming stripped 5 bases from V and 3 bases from J, with 23 bases between. In germline, CDR1 is SEHNR, CDR2 FQNEAQ (reference sequence). This CDR3 comprises 17 residues. The chain's CDR3 is CASSAGGPGLPIYEQYF. The CDR3 region has the DNA TGTGCCAGCAGCGCAGGGGGACCCGGACTACCTATCTACGAGCAGTACTTC.

The J gene is TRBJ1-4, the V gene TRBV5-6, with a weak D call TRBD1 (5 bases). The germline V gene encodes CDR1 SGHDT and CDR2 YYEEEE. The V gene lost 2 bases and the J gene lost 6 bases, with 11 bases spanning the gap. The CDR3 length is 14 residues. In DNA, the CDR3 is TGTGCCAGCAGCTTTAGGACGGGGGATGAAAAACTGTTTTTT. Its translation is CASSFRTGDEKLFF. Full variable domain (outside the CDR3, taken from reference TRBV5-6 and TRBJ1-4): DAGVTQSPTHLIKTRGQQVTLRCSPKSGHDTVSWYQQALGQGPQFIFQYYEEEERQRGNFPDRFSGHQFPNYSSELNVNALLLGDSALYLCASSFRTGDEKLFFGSGTQLSVL.

The chain has TRBV7-3 and TRBJ2-6, with TRBD1 as a possible D gene (6 bases). Looked up from germline, CDR1 is SGHTA and CDR2 is FQGTGA. This CDR3 is 16 amino acids long. V lost 6 bases to trimming and J lost 0 bases, with 12 bases between them. The CDR3 spells CASSRDTSSGANVLTF. The CDR3 bases are TGTGCCAGCAGTCGGGACACAAGCTCTGGGGCCAACGTCCTGACTTTC.

The genes are TRBV28 and TRBJ2-7, with D perhaps matching TRBD2 (6 bases). The CDR3 totals 15 residues. The germline V gene encodes CDR1 MDHEN and CDR2 SYDVKM. V was cut by 3 bases and J by 2 bases, with 14 bases left in between. CDR3: CASSFRDSSPYEQYF. The CDR3, as DNA: TGTGCCAGCAGTTTCCGGGACTCCTCTCCCTACGAGCAGTACTTC.

J is TRBJ2-3 and V is TRBV6-6, with TRBD2 identical over 7 bases. Germline CDR1 reads MNHNY; CDR2 reads SVGAGI (reference sequence). The CDR3 totals 13 residues. V was pared by 7 bases and J by 4 bases, with 5 bases of the junction left unmatched. In DNA, the CDR3 is TGTGCCAGCAAGACACGGGAGGCAGATACGCAGTATTTT. This sequence encodes CASKTREADTQYF.

The chain employs TRBV5-6 and TRBJ1-2; 9 nucleotides line up with TRBD1. The CDR3 extends over 13 amino acids. With 4 bases clipped from V and 5 bases from J, the junction kept 3 bases outside the gene matches. Germline V gene sequence: CDR1 SGHDT, CDR2 YYEEEE. The CDR3 is CASSRDRAYGYTF. The CDR3 bases are TGTGCCAGCAGCCGGGACAGGGCTTATGGCTACACCTTC.

This clone showed up just a few times. The chain carries TRBV4-1 and TRBJ1-3, with 7 bases lining up with TRBD1. Per the germline V gene, CDR1 is MGHRA and CDR2 is YSYEKL. V was clipped by 2 bases and J by 9 bases; unmatched bases: 13. The CDR3 length is 16 residues. The CDR3 DNA reads as TGCGCCAGCAGCCAATTTGACAGGGAAATTGCTGGCACCATATATTTT. Encoded protein: CASSQFDREIAGTIYF.